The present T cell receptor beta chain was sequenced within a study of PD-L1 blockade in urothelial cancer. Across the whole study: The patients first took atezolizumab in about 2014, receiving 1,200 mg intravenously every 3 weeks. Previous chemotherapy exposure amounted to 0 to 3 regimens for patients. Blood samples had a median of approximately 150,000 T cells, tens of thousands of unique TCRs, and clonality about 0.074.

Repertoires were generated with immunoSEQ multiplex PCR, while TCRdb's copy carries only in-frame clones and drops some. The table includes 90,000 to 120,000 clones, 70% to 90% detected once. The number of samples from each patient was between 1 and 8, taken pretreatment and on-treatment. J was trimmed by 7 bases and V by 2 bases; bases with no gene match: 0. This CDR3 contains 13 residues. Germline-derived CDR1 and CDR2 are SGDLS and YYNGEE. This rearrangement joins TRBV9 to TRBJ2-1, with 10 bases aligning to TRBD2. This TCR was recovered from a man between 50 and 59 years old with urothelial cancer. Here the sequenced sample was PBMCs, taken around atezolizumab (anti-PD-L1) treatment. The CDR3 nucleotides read TGTGCCAGCAGCGTGACTAGCGGGAATGAGCAGTTCTTC. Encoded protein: CASSVTSGNEQFF.